The TCR beta chain described here comes from a study of blood T cells in healthy people across ages. Study results and caveats: Higher diversity and more naive CD4+ cells were features of long-lived donors, compared to aged donors.

With respect to this clonotype: Its antigen is not identified.

The use of a sample-barcoded 5' primer and a J-beta primer mix characterized a second PCR of 7 to 11 cycles. TCRdb reprocessed the 5' RACE reads with MiXCR, giving one entry per CDR3 protein. The sample holds approximately 1,100,000 distinct CDR3 sequences, 40% to 50% seen once. Healthy Caucasians from Russia aged roughly 6 to 95 served as donors. The CDR3 has 12 residues. In germline, CDR1 is LGHDT, CDR2 YNNKEL (reference sequence). The sequencing sample was made of blood. The source of this sequence is a woman aged 55-70 years in good health. The rearrangement joins TRBV3-1 to TRBJ2-5; D remains unclear. The end of the DNA aligns better with TRBJ2-7, so the J call may be wrong. DNA for the CDR3: TGTGCCAGCAGCCAAGATATCAACGAGCAGTACTTC. It yields the protein CASSQDINEQYF.